What follows are 12 T cell receptor beta chains derived from one specimen sequenced in a study of identical twins. Each CDR3 protein gets one entry after TCRdb re-called the 5' RACE reads with MiXCR. This table has 450,000 to 500,000 distinct CDR3 sequences, roughly an eighth appearing once. This sample also appeared in a second study, on yellow fever vaccine responses in identical twins.

Sequencing used CD4+ T cells sorted from blood. These receptors were collected from a woman between 18 and 29 years old in good health.

V is TRBV4-3 and J is TRBJ2-5, with D unresolved. CDR1 LGHNA and CDR2 YSLEER come from the germline V gene. Between the trimmed V and J ends, which lost 0 bases and 3 bases, there was a span of 8 bases. The CDR3 is 14 amino acids. CDR3 protein: CASSQEGREETQYF. The DNA for the CDR3 is TGCGCCAGCAGCCAAGAGGGTAGGGAAGAGACCCAGTACTTC.

Comment on this clonotype: This clone may be a read error of a much larger clone one base away. The chain employs TRBV20-1 and TRBJ2-7; TRBD2 agrees at 16 bases. The V gene's germline CDR1 is DFQATT and CDR2 SNEGSKA (reference sequence). The CDR3 length is 17 residues. In DNA, the CDR3 is TGCTGTGCTAGACAAACTGGGACTAGCGGGAGGGCCGAAGAGCAGTACTTC. As protein: CCARQTGTSGRAEEQYF.

The chain is built from TRBV6-1 and TRBJ2-1, with D perhaps TRBD1 (7 bases). The germline V and J ends were trimmed by 5 bases and 4 bases, with 18 bases remaining between them. The CDR3 extends over 16 amino acids. From germline, CDR1 is MNHNS and CDR2 SASEGT. CDR3 bases: TGTGCCAGCAGTCTAACGCGGGACAGTAGTTACAATGAGCAGTTCTTC. Protein sequence: CASSLTRDSSYNEQFF.

The chain carries TRBV6-2 or TRBV6-3 and TRBJ2-1; D is ambiguous. Trimming cost V 5 bases and J 7 bases, with 15 bases left between them. The CDR3 sequence is 14 residues long. CDR1 and CDR2 (germline): MNHEY, SVGEGT. CDR3 residues: CASSPPGVWNEQFF. The CDR3 bases are TGTGCCAGCAGTCCCCCTGGGGTTTGGAATGAGCAGTTCTTC.

This chain joins TRBV20-1 and TRBJ2-1; 7 nucleotides line up with TRBD2. With 6 bases clipped from V and 6 bases from J, the junction kept 11 bases outside the gene matches. CDR1 and CDR2 from the germline V gene are DFQATT and SNEGSKA (reference sequence). The CDR3 sequence is 14 residues long. The CDR3 DNA reads TGCAGTGCCCCGTGGGGCGGGAGTGGCAATGAGCAGTTCTTC. Protein product: CSAPWGGSGNEQFF.

This clonotype was recorded many times. The rearrangement joins TRBV15 to TRBJ2-2, with D possibly being TRBD2 (6 bases). Trimming took off 1 base at V and 6 bases at J, with 12 bases between the two ends. This CDR3 has 15 amino acids. In germline, CDR1 is LNHNV, CDR2 YYDKDF (reference sequence). The chain's CDR3 is CATSRGGVASGELFF. DNA for the CDR3: TGTGCCACCAGCAGAGGGGGGGTTGCTTCCGGGGAGCTGTTTTTT. The full variable domain, in which reference TRBV15 and TRBJ2-2 provide the parts outside the CDR3, is DAMVIQNPRYQVTQFGKPVTLSCSQTLNHNVMYWYQQKSSQAPKLLFHYYDKDFNNEADTPDNFQSRRPNTSFCFLDIRSPGLGDTAMYLCATSRGGVASGELFFGEGSRLTVL.

The chain recombines TRBV7-2 with TRBJ2-5, with TRBD1 identical over 10 bases. V gave up 5 bases and J gave up 4 bases; unmatched junction bases: 7. The CDR3 has 15 residues. The germline CDR1 and CDR2 sequences are SGHTA and FQGNSA. CDR3 coding DNA: TGTGCCAGCAGCCAAGCGGGACAGGGGCCAGAGACCCAGTACTTC. This translates into CASSQAGQGPETQYF.

This clonotype was observed a few times. The rearrangement uses TRBV5-1 and TRBJ2-5, with D perhaps given as TRBD1 or TRBD2 (5 bases each). Looked up from germline, CDR1 is SGHRS and CDR2 is YFSETQ. Trimming stripped 4 bases from V and 5 bases from J, with 15 bases between. This CDR3 is 14 amino acids long. This CDR3 is CASSMGTSPETQYF. As DNA, the CDR3 is TGCGCCAGCAGCATGGGGACCAGTCCGGAGACCCAGTACTTC.

The chain is built from TRBV7-2 and TRBJ2-3; 8 bases fit TRBD2. The V gene's germline CDR1 is SGHTA and CDR2 FQGNSA. This CDR3 is built from 14 residues. Trimming at V came to 3 bases and at J to 5 bases, leaving 4 bases not matched to a gene. The CDR3: CASSFRLAGDTQYF. The CDR3, as DNA: TGTGCCAGCAGCTTCCGGCTAGCGGGAGATACGCAGTATTTT. Supplemented by reference TRBV7-2 and TRBJ2-3, the full variable domain reads GAGVSQSPSNKVTEKGKDVELRCDPISGHTALYWYRQSLGQGLEFLIYFQGNSAPDKSGLPSDRFSAERTGGSVSTLTIQRTQQEDSAVYLCASSFRLAGDTQYFGPGTRLTVL.

This clonotype has more than one count but fewer than ten. The chain carries TRBV6-2 or TRBV6-3 and TRBJ2-1, with a possible D match to TRBD2 (6 bases). Per germline, CDR1 MNHEY and CDR2 SVGEGT. Trimming stripped 2 bases from V and 6 bases from J, with 14 bases between. This CDR3 contains 15 residues. The CDR3 DNA sequence: TGTGCCAGCAGTTACGTCCGCGGGGAGTCCAATGAGCAGTTCTTC. Protein sequence: CASSYVRGESNEQFF.

This clonotype was seen a few times. The CDR3 sequence is CASAERGGRTGELFF. The CDR3 bases are TGTGCCAGCGCAGAGCGGGGGGGCCGAACCGGGGAGCTGTTTTTT. The chain links TRBV7-3 to TRBJ2-2; 10 bases fit TRBD2. The CDR3 contains 15 residues. V lost 8 bases to trimming and J lost 5 bases; unmatched junction nucleotides: 8. The germline V gene encodes CDR1 SGHTA and CDR2 FQGTGA.

This clonotype was counted many times. This chain links TRBV5-1 with TRBJ2-1; TRBD2 matches at 7 bases. The CDR3 spans 19 residues. J gave up 0 bases and V 3 bases, and 15 bases lay outside the gene matches. From germline, CDR1 is SGHRS and CDR2 YFSETQ. The CDR3 region is CASSSNHRLAGSSYNEQFF. The DNA for the CDR3 is TGCGCCAGCAGCTCGAACCACCGCTTAGCGGGTAGCTCCTACAATGAGCAGTTCTTC.